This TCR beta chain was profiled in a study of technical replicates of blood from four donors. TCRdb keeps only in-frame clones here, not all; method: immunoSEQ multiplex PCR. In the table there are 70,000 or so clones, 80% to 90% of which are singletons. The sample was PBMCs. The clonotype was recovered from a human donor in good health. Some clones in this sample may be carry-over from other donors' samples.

CDR3 in DNA: TGCGCCTCCAGCGATAGCGGGGGGGTACCGGGGGGAACGCAGTATTTT. Its protein is CASSDSGGVPGGTQYF. The chain is built from TRBV5-1 and TRBJ2-3; TRBD2 agrees at 11 bases. This CDR3 contains 16 residues. CDR1 and CDR2 (germline): SGHRS, YFSETQ. V was clipped by 10 bases and J by 9 bases; unmatched bases: 19.